The rows below give T cell receptor beta chains drawn from one sample of a study of early T cells in non-severe SARS-CoV-2 infection. A single record per CDR3 protein comes from TCRdb applying MiXCR to the 5' RACE reads. The sample has more than 65,000 distinct CDR3 sequences; 4.6% are singletons. This specimen was whole blood, taken at baseline. Receptors were obtained from an adult who was a healthcare worker with PCR-confirmed SARS-CoV-2 infection or an uninfected control (not recorded which). The donor label of this sample is uncertain. CDR3s include the opening cysteine and the closing phenylalanine or tryptophan. The order of the fields is clone size, D gene, CDR3 length, J gene, V gene, CDR3 DNA, CDR3 protein. The D gene is left open where the match is weak. Clone sizes are given selectively: once, few, many, or a class where the clone is expanded.

many	NA	14	TRBJ2-7	TRBV11-2	TGTGCCAGCACCGATCCGGATTACTCATACGAGCAGTACTTC	CASTDPDYSYEQYF
few	TRBD2	16	TRBJ2-3	TRBV20-1	TGCAGTGCTAGAGCCCTAGCGGGCATTAGCACAGATACGCAGTATTTT	CSARALAGISTDTQYF
NA	NA	13	TRBJ1-1	TRBV7-3	TGTGCCAGCAGCCCACAGGGAATCACTGAAGCTTTCTTT	CASSPQGITEAFF
many	TRBD2	16	TRBJ2-1	TRBV20-1	TGCAGTGCTAGTGGAGTAGCGGGGACCTCCTACAATGAGCAGTTCTTC	CSASGVAGTSYNEQFF
many	NA	13	TRBJ2-7	TRBV11-2	TGTGCCAGCAGCTTAGATCTCAACGCCGAGCAGTACTTC	CASSLDLNAEQYF
NA	NA	16	TRBJ2-7	TRBV5-1	TGCGCCAGCAGCTTGGTACTAGCCGGTGAGGCCTACGAGCAGTACTTC	CASSLVLAGEAYEQYF
NA	NA	14	TRBJ2-5	TRBV6-1	TGTGCCAGCAGTGTGGGGCTCTTTCAAGAGACCCAGTACTTC	CASSVGLFQETQYF
NA	TRBD1	16	TRBJ2-2	TRBV5-1	TGCGCCAGCAGCTTGGAGGACAGGATTAACACCGGGGAGCTGTTTTTT	CASSLEDRINTGELFF
few	NA	14	TRBJ1-5	TRBV20-1	TGCAGTGCTAGACTGGGTACAGTCAATCAGCCCCAGCATTTT	CSARLGTVNQPQHF
many	NA	15	TRBJ1-1	TRBV6-5	TGTGCCAGCTACTCGCGGGGGGCGGTGAACACTGAAGCTTTCTTT	CASYSRGAVNTEAFF
few	TRBD1	14	TRBJ2-3	TRBV28	TGTGCCAGCAGTTTATCCGGACAGGGAGATACGCAGTATTTT	CASSLSGQGDTQYF
NA	TRBD1	15	TRBJ2-7	TRBV28	TGTGCCAGCAGTTTATCGGGACAGGGGGATCACGAGCAGTACTTC	CASSLSGQGDHEQYF
few	TRBD1	15	TRBJ2-2	TRBV7-2	TGTGCCAGCAGCTTTTCCGGACAGGAGGCGGGGGAGCTGTTTTTT	CASSFSGQEAGELFF
NA	NA	13	TRBJ1-2	TRBV29-1	TGCAGCGTTGAAAGAGGGGCTAACTATGGCTACACCTTC	CSVERGANYGYTF
many	NA	14	TRBJ2-5	TRBV25-1	TGTGCCAGCAGTGAACCCAGGGTACAAGAGACCCAGTACTTC	CASSEPRVQETQYF